The present T cell receptor beta chain was sequenced within a study of T cell repertoires in cytomegalovirus infection. Background on the study: Signatures in public TCR beta sequences pointed to both CMV infection and matching HLA type.

TCRdb fed the reads into MiXCR, producing one record per CDR3 protein. The table includes roughly 180,000 distinct CDR3 sequences, about a sixth detected once. This CDR3 is 14 amino acids long. V shed 7 bases and J shed 5 bases, with 17 bases lying between them. Germline V CDR1 and CDR2: MDHEN, SYDVKM. The sequence came from a human donor in good health (CMV status not recorded). Some clones in this sample may be carry-over from other donors' samples. V is TRBV28 and J is TRBJ1-1, with a weak D call TRBD1 (5 bases). Sequenced: CD8+ T cells from PBMCs. CDR3 sequence (DNA): TGTGCCAGCACCCCAGGGTATGGGGAGACTGAAGCTTTCTTT. This encodes CASTPGYGETEAFF.